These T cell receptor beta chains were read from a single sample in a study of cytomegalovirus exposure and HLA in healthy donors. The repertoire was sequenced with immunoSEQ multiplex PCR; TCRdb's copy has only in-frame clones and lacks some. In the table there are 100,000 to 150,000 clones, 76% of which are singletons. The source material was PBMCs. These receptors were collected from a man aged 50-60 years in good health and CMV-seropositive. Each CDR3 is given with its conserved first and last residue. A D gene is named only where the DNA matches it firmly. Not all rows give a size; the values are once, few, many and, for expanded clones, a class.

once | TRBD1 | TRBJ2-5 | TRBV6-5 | TGTGCCAGCAGTAATTTTTTTACAGGGGGAGAGACCCAGTACTTC | CASSNFFTGGETQYF
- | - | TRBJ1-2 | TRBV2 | TGTGCCAGCAGGTCGGACAGCGCCTATGGCTACACCTTC | CASRSDSAYGYTF
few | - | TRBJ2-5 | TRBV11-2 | TGTGCCAGCAGCTTAATGTCGGGCTTTTTCGGGGGTGTGGGGGAGACCCAGTACTTC | CASSLMSGFFGGVGETQYF
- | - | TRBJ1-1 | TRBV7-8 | TGTGCCAGCAGCTTACGAGGGAACACTGAAGCTTTCTTT | CASSLRGNTEAFF
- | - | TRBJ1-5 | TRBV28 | TGTGCCAGCAGTTTAACCCTGGGCAGGGTTAGCAATCAGCCCCAGCATTTT | CASSLTLGRVSNQPQHF
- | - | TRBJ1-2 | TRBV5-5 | TGTGCCAGCAGCTTGGAGGGAGGAAGGGGCTACACCTTC | CASSLEGGRGYTF
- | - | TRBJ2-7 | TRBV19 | TGTGCCAGTAGTCTTCCGGGACACATCTACGAGCAGTACTTC | CASSLPGHIYEQYF
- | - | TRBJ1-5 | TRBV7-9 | TGTGCCAGCAGCCGGGACAACAGCAATCAGCCCCAGCATTTT | CASSRDNSNQPQHF
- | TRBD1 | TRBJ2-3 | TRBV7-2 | TGTGCCAGCAGCCCCGCCTACGGACAGGGGCTTCCCACAGATACGCAGTATTTT | CASSPAYGQGLPTDTQYF
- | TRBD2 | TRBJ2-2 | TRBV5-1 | TGCGCCAGCGGCCGGGCGGGAGGGCCGGACGGGGAGCTGTTTTTT | CASGRAGGPDGELFF
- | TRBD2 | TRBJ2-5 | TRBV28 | TGTGCCAGCAGTTTATCCGGACTAGCGGGAGTTGGGGGAGAGACCCAGTACTTC | CASSLSGLAGVGGETQYF
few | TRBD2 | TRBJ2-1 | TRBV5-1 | TGCGCCAGCAGCGTGGGACTAGCGGGGGTCTCCTACAATGAGCAGTTCTTC | CASSVGLAGVSYNEQFF
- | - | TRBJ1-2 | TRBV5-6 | TGTGCCAGCAGCCTACGGACGGGAAACTATGGCTACACCTTC | CASSLRTGNYGYTF
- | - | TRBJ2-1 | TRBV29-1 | TGCAACATCATAGGGACCAGGGGCAGGGAGCAGTTCTTC | CNIIGTRGREQFF
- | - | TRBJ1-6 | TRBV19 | TGTGCCAGTAGTATTCCCCCCGGGGGATATAATTCACCCCTCCACTTT | CASSIPPGGYNSPLHF
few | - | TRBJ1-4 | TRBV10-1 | TGCGCCAGCAGTGAGACAAGGACAGCTCTACTGTTTTTT | CASSETRTALLFF
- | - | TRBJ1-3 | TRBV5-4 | TGTGCCAGCAGCTCTGGACAGTTCGGAAACACCATATATTTT | CASSSGQFGNTIYF
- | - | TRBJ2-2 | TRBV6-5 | TGTGCCAGCAGTTACTATAGAAAAACCGGGGAGCTGTTTTTT | CASSYYRKTGELFF
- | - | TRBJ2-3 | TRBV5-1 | TGCGCCAGCACCTGGGGGGTAGAGACAGATACGCAGTATTTT | CASTWGVETDTQYF
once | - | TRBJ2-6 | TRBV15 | TGTGCCACCAGCGCCCTAGCAGCTGGGGCCAACGTCCTGACTTTC | CATSALAAGANVLTF
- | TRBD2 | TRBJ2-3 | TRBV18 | TGTGCCAGCTCACCACCGGGAGGGGCTGGAGGAGATACGCAGTATTTT | CASSPPGGAGGDTQYF
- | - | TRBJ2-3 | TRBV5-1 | TGCGCCAGCAGCCTCCAGGGGAGCACAGATACGCAGTATTTT | CASSLQGSTDTQYF
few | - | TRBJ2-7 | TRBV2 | TGTGCCAGCAGGGACAAGATCCTCTACGAGCAGTACTTC | CASRDKILYEQYF
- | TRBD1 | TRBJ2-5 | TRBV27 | TGTGCCAGCATCTCCCGCCGCGAGGGGGCGCGGGAGACCCAGTACTTC | CASISRREGARETQYF
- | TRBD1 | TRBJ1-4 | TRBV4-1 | TGCGCCAGCAGCAAAACAGGGGGCACTAATGAAAAACTGTTTTTT | CASSKTGGTNEKLFF
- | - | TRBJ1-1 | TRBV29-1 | TGCAGCGTTGGCAGGGGAGACACTGAAGCTTTCTTT | CSVGRGDTEAFF
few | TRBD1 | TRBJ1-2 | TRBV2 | TGTGCCAGCAGGTGGGACAGGGAAGGAGGCTATGGCTACACCTTC | CASRWDREGGYGYTF
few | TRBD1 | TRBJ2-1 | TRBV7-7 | TGTGCTAGCAGCCCCGGGACAGGGAATGCTTATGAGCAGTTCTTC | CASSPGTGNAYEQFF
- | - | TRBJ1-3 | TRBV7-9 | TGTGCCAGCAGCTTGCATGGGCCCTCTGGAAACACCATATATTTT | CASSLHGPSGNTIYF
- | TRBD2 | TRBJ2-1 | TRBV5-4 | TGTGCCAGCAGCCTCGCCTCCCTTCTAGCGGCGGGGGGGCATGAGCAGTTCTTC | CASSLASLLAAGGHEQFF
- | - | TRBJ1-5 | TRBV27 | TGTGCCAGCAGTTTATTGGGGGCCAATCAGCCCCAGCATTTT | CASSLLGANQPQHF
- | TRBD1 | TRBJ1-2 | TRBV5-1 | TGCGCCAGCAGCTTCGCAGGGGGCTCTGGCTATGGCTACACCTTC | CASSFAGGSGYGYTF
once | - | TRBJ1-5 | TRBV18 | TGTGCCAGCTCACCTCGGACACCCGGGGGAAATCAGCCCCAGCATTTT | CASSPRTPGGNQPQHF
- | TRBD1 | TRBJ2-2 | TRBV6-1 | TGTGCCAGCAGGGGACAGTTGCTGAGTGGGGAGCTGTTTTTT | CASRGQLLSGELFF
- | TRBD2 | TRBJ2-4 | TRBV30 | TGTGCCTGGAGTTTAGACGGGAGGGCCCCCTTAGCCAAAAACATTCAGTACTTC | CAWSLDGRAPLAKNIQYF
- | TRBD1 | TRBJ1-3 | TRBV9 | TGTGCCAGCAGCGTAGGAACAGGGGCACGCGGAAACACCATATATTTT | CASSVGTGARGNTIYF
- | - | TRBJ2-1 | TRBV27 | TGTGCCAGCAGTTTATCGACTGCAAGGGAGCAGTTCTTC | CASSLSTAREQFF
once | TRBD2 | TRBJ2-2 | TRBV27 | TGTGCCAGCAGTCTTCTTTCCACTAGCGGGTCGAACACCGGGGAGCTGTTTTTT | CASSLLSTSGSNTGELFF
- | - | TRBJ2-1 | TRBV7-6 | TGTGCCAGCAGCTTATCAGGGAACCATGAGCAGTTCTTC | CASSLSGNHEQFF
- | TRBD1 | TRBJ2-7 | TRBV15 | TGTGCCACCAGCGAGGACAGGGACTACGAGCAGTACTTC | CATSEDRDYEQYF
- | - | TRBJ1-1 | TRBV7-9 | TGTGCCAGCAGCTCAGGGATAGTGAACACTGAAGCTTTCTTT | CASSSGIVNTEAFF
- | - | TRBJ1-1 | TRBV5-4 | TGTGCCAGCAGCTTCAATCTGAACACTGAAGCTTTCTTT | CASSFNLNTEAFF
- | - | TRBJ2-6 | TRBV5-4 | TGTGCCAGCAGCCATGCCATCCGGGGGGCCAACGTCCTGACTTTC | CASSHAIRGANVLTF
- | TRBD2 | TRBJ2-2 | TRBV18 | TGTGCCAGCTCCCGAGCTAAAGGACTAGCGAGCTTCGGCACCGGGGAGCTGTTTTTT | CASSRAKGLASFGTGELFF
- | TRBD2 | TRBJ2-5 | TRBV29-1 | TGCAGCGTTAGCGGGGGGGCCCAGACCCAGTACTTC | CSVSGGAQTQYF
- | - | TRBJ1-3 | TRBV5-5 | TGTGCCTCAGGCCTTAACTCTGGAAACACCATATATTTT | CASGLNSGNTIYF